The 16 T cell receptor beta chains listed next were all sequenced from one sample in a study of CD8 T cells in Susac syndrome. Random hexamers were used to reverse transcribe roughly 0.5 to 1 ug of RNA. TCRdb reanalysed the immunoSEQ multiplex PCR reads using MiXCR and keeps one entry per CDR3 protein. Of about 400,000 distinct CDR3 sequences in the sample, more than 80% were seen once. The source material was CD8+ T cells from PBMCs. Every receptor here comes from a human donor with multiple sclerosis.

The chain employs TRBV20-1 and TRBJ2-7; the D gene could be TRBD1 or TRBD2 (5 bases each). The germline CDR1 and CDR2 sequences are DFQATT and SNEGSKA (reference sequence). With 0 bases removed from V and 0 bases from J, the gap between germline ends came to 9 bases. The CDR3 loop spans 14 amino acids. CDR3 protein: CSARDWDGSYEQYF. In DNA, the CDR3 is TGCAGTGCTAGAGATTGGGACGGCTCCTACGAGCAGTACTTC.

The chain recombines TRBV27 with TRBJ1-5; D ambiguous. Between the trimmed V and J ends, which lost 5 bases and 5 bases, there was a span of 10 bases. CDR3 length: 13 amino acids. Germline V gives CDR1 MNHEY, CDR2 SMNVEV (reference sequence). Written as DNA, the CDR3 is TGTGCCAGCAGTGCAGGAGTAGATCAGCCCCAGCATTTT. This encodes CASSAGVDQPQHF.

The chain couples TRBV5-1 to TRBJ2-2; D is unclear. The germline gives CDR1 SGHRS, CDR2 YFSETQ. V lost 5 bases to trimming and J lost 5 bases, with 10 bases between them. CDR3 length: 13 amino acids. CDR3 amino acids: CASRSPGTGELFF. The CDR3 bases are TGCGCCAGCAGGTCCCCTGGGACCGGGGAGCTGTTTTTT.

Worth noting for this clonotype: Germline is not matched at one junction end, which may reflect a read error. The chain is built from TRBV27 and TRBJ1-1; D possibly corresponds to TRBD1 (5 bases). This CDR3 has 14 amino acids. Germline loops: CDR1 MNHEY, CDR2 SMNVEV (reference sequence). CDR3 protein: CASSFTGTYTEAFF. DNA for the CDR3: TGTGCCAGCAGTTTCACCGGGACCTACACTGAAGCCTTCTTT.

V usage is TRBV19 and J usage is TRBJ2-1, with D possibly matching TRBD2 (5 bases). The germline V gene has CDR1 LNHDA and CDR2 SQIVND (reference sequence). This CDR3 has 17 amino acids. V was clipped by 3 bases and J by 0 bases, with 15 bases between them. CDR3 protein: CASSIGVDRSSYNEQFF. The CDR3, as DNA: TGTGCCAGTAGTATCGGGGTCGACCGTAGCTCCTACAATGAGCAGTTCTTC. Supplemented by reference TRBV19 and TRBJ2-1, the full variable domain reads DGGITQSPKYLFRKEGQNVTLSCEQNLNHDAMYWYRQDPGQGLRLIYYSQIVNDFQKGDIAEGYSVSREKKESFPLTVTSAQKNPTAFYLCASSIGVDRSSYNEQFFGPGTRLTVL.

This sequence joins TRBV20-1 and TRBJ1-2; D perhaps matches TRBD1 (5 bases). The CDR3 runs 13 residues. V lost 1 base and J lost 4, with 10 bases in between. The germline gives CDR1 DFQATT, CDR2 SNEGSKA (reference sequence). The CDR3 is CSARVETAYGYTF. CDR3 DNA sequence: TGCAGTGCTAGAGTCGAGACAGCCTATGGCTACACCTTC.

The V gene is TRBV12-3 or TRBV12-4, the J gene TRBJ2-3; 8 nucleotides align to TRBD1. This CDR3 is 16 amino acids long. Trimming removed 4 bases from V and 0 bases from J; junction bases left unmatched: 6. The CDR3 sequence: CASSWPQGASTDTQYF. The DNA of the CDR3 is TGTGCCAGCAGTTGGCCCCAGGGGGCGAGCACAGATACGCAGTATTTT.

This chain links TRBV2 with TRBJ2-5; D is unresolved. Deletions cut 8 bases from V and 5 bases from J, with 15 bases between. CDR3 length: 13 amino acids. Germline lookup yields CDR1 SNHLY and CDR2 FYNNEI. The CDR3 protein is CASLLSPIETQYF. CDR3 DNA: TGTGCCAGCCTCTTAAGTCCGATTGAGACCCAGTACTTC.

The chain couples TRBV14 to TRBJ2-1, with D maybe TRBD1 (6 bases). Per germline, CDR1 SGHDN and CDR2 FVKESK. V was pared by 1 base and J by 2 bases, with 12 bases between. The CDR3 consists of 16 residues. The CDR3: CASSQGDNWTYNEQFF. In DNA, the CDR3 is TGTGCCAGCAGCCAAGGGGACAACTGGACCTACAATGAGCAGTTCTTC.

The chain recombines TRBV25-1 with TRBJ1-5; D is possibly TRBD1 (6 bases). The V gene lost 2 bases and the J gene lost 2 bases, with 16 bases spanning the gap. The CDR3 has 17 amino acids. Germline-derived CDR1 and CDR2 are MGHDK and SYGVNS. The CDR3 DNA reads as TGTGCCAGCAGTGAACAGGGGACCCCTATGGGCAATCAGCCCCAGCATTTT. Its protein is CASSEQGTPMGNQPQHF. The full variable domain, completed using reference TRBV25-1 and TRBJ1-5, is EADIYQTPRYLVIGTGKKITLECSQTMGHDKMYWYQQDPGMELHLIHYSYGVNSTEKGDLSSESTVSRIRTEHFPLTLESARPSHTSQYLCASSEQGTPMGNQPQHFGDGTRLSIL.

The V call is TRBV4-1, the J call TRBJ1-2; TRBD1 is a possible D gene (5 bases). The length of the CDR3 is 16 residues. Germline CDR1 is MGHRA and CDR2 is YSYEKL. V gave up 0 bases and J gave up 2 bases, with 13 bases separating them. CDR3 loop: CASSQESAGINYGYTF. The CDR3 DNA is TGCGCCAGCAGCCAAGAATCCGCAGGGATAAACTATGGCTACACCTTC.

The CDR3 region has the DNA TGTGCCAGCAGTTACTTTAAGGGGTCAATAGGCGTCGACGATGGCTACACCTTC. This sequence encodes CASSYFKGSIGVDDGYTF. The chain couples TRBV6-5 to TRBJ1-2, with a possible D match to TRBD1 (5 bases). V was cut by 1 base and J by 6 bases, with 24 bases left in between. Germline V lookup: CDR1 MNHEY, CDR2 SVGAGI. This CDR3 has 18 residues.

This clonotype was seen once. The chain uses TRBV6-5 and TRBJ2-7, with 7 bases lining up with TRBD2. The ends lost 6 bases at V and 3 bases at J; junction bases unmatched: 11. The CDR3 is 15 residues long. CDR1 MNHEY and CDR2 SVGAGI come from the germline V gene. CDR3 amino acids: CASSLLAFQIYEQYF. The DNA for the CDR3 is TGTGCCAGCAGCTTACTAGCGTTCCAAATCTACGAGCAGTACTTC.

This rearrangement joins TRBV12-3 or TRBV12-4 to TRBJ2-1; 8 bases fit TRBD1. The length of the CDR3 is 13 residues. With 8 bases clipped from V and 6 bases from J, the junction kept 6 bases outside the gene matches. CDR3: CASDRGGFNEQFF. The CDR3 nucleotides are TGTGCCAGCGACAGGGGTGGTTTCAATGAGCAGTTCTTC.

The rearrangement joins TRBV25-1 to TRBJ2-7; TRBD2 matches 8 bases. Germline-derived CDR1 and CDR2 are MGHDK and SYGVNS. The length of the CDR3 is 15 residues. V shed 0 bases and J 3 bases; nucleotides not matched to a gene: 4. This chain's CDR3 is CASSEYSGGIYEQYF. The CDR3, as DNA: TGTGCCAGCAGTGAATATTCGGGGGGGATCTACGAGCAGTACTTC.

The rearrangement uses TRBV29-1 and TRBJ2-1; D not resolved. V gave up 4 bases and J gave up 6 bases, with 7 bases separating them. The germline gives CDR1 SQVTM, CDR2 ANQGSEA. CDR3 length: 11 residues. CDR3 sequence: CSVVVGNEQFF. CDR3 sequence (DNA): TGCAGCGTTGTTGTCGGCAATGAGCAGTTCTTC.